This T cell receptor beta chain came from a study of T-cell reconstitution after alpha-beta-depleted transplantation in children. Unique molecular identifiers were incorporated when the TCRbeta library was constructed. TCRdb passed the PCR reads through MiXCR, listing each CDR3 protein once. There are over 45,000 distinct CDR3 sequences in the sample; 40% to 45% occur only once, and roughly 98% lies in the top ten. This specimen consisted of PBMCs, mostly from graft donor cells, obtained 360 days after TCRalphabeta/CD19-depleted stem cell transplant. This clonotype originated in a male patient under 18 who had a stem cell transplant for acute lymphoblastic leukemia, so the T cells may come from the graft donor.

The CDR3 reads CASTSRIPTDTQYF. CDR3 bases: TGTGCCAGCACCTCCCGGATCCCCACAGATACGCAGTATTTT. The J gene is TRBJ2-3, the V gene TRBV28; D gene ambiguous. The length of the CDR3 is 14 residues. Between the trimmed V and J ends, which lost 7 bases and 2 bases, there was a span of 13 bases. Germline-derived CDR1 and CDR2 are MDHEN and SYDVKM. The full variable domain, completed using reference TRBV28 and TRBJ2-3, is DVKVTQSSRYLVKRTGEKVFLECVQDMDHENMFWYRQDPGLGLRLIYFSYDVKMKEKGDIPEGYSVSREKKERFSLILESASTNQTSMYLCASTSRIPTDTQYFGPGTRLTVL.